This is a list of T cell receptor beta chains from one sample in a study of blood T cells in healthy people across ages. TCRdb re-analysed the 5' RACE reads in MiXCR, keeping a single row per CDR3 protein. Counted here are 1.5 million to 2 million distinct CDR3 sequences, roughly 49% occurring once; the ten biggest clones make up around 2.1%. Sequences were obtained from blood. The receptors were gathered from a woman aged 40 to 50 in good health. CDR3s leave out the opening cysteine and the closing phenylalanine or tryptophan. Size is stated for part of the rows, as once, few or many counts, or as a class when the clone is expanded.

.	TRBV5-1	ASSSAGTAYNEQY
.	TRBV5-6	ASSSTGAKEAF
few	TRBV5-1	ASSLLAGGANTDTQY
.	TRBV20-1	SARDWGEGEQF
.	TRBV7-6	ASSRQQGVNTGELF
.	TRBV19	ASSQGPDQPQH
few	TRBV20-1	SMTSGGAGETQY
few	TRBV20-1	SASHGGGLPLYEQY
.	TRBV20-1	SATSPFSTDTQY
.	TRBV3-1	ASSQDIGAKGTQY
.	TRBV6-1	ASSHENYGGYT
.	TRBV4-3	ASSQTSRTGYEQY
many	TRBV7-2	ASSLSQAGGQPQH
.	TRBV6-6	ASSYRPGASYNEQF
few	TRBV13	ASSHQLAGGPAEQY
.	TRBV5-6	ASSLRDVTDSPLH
.	TRBV3-1	ASSQVLGLRSYEQY
.	TRBV4-2	ASSHTGSYGYT
few	TRBV5-1	ASSRGDRLIYGYT
few	TRBV6-5	ASSRSGVDTQY
few	TRBV4-2	ASSQEERGGYNEQF
.	TRBV10-3	AISGSGGVSSYNEQF
.	TRBV6-6	ASRARGAGELF
.	TRBV6-2/TRBV6-3	ASSTLTVADTQY
.	TRBV7-2	ASSRPGGIEAF
.	TRBV6-6	ASSSIPGQGEYNEQF
.	TRBV7-9	ASSNAGGEHEKLF
.	TRBV7-8	ASSLDRGWGTQY
.	TRBV18	ASSRELAEKQY
.	TRBV6-5	ASRRTGWNEQF
.	TRBV3-1	ASSQAGGPHEQF
few	TRBV4-1	ASSQEDALGSPLH
.	TRBV7-2	ASSPISLAAAKNIQY
few	TRBV20-1	SARDVNRGYGYT
.	TRBV29-1	SALDRANTEAF
many	TRBV5-1	ASSLGGAAETQY
few	TRBV5-1	ASSLMLAGAETQY
.	TRBV25-1	ASSEVIGTGGEQY
.	TRBV27	ASSSGRGATYNEQF
.	TRBV4-1	ASSQSGVPNYGYT
.	TRBV6-5	AGNTGGSGANVLT
.	TRBV6-2/TRBV6-3	ASNPRVSGGNYNEQF
.	TRBV7-2	ASSLAPGGSTDTQY
few	TRBV7-2	ASSVVRGGGYT
.	TRBV12-3/TRBV12-4	ASSLVGGGEQF
.	TRBV6-1	ASSAALSWNEQF
once	TRBV5-1	ASSPTPDRADTQY
.	TRBV24-1	ATSDGTGPNEKLF
few	TRBV4-2	ASSRARGDEHRRRF
.	TRBV6-2/TRBV6-3	ASVDTAGTEAF
few	TRBV12-3/TRBV12-4	ASSRAGDGYT
.	TRBV15	ATAGVGYEQY
.	TRBV20-1	SATLAGSSYNEQF
.	TRBV5-1	ASSQGATNQETQY